The sequence of this T cell receptor (beta chain) was determined in a study of blood T cells in healthy people across ages (dated by TCRdb to about 2015). For the study in its entirety: In model experiments, template switching captured roughly one uniquely barcoded TCR beta cDNA molecule for every two T cells. The study measured age-related changes in TCR beta repertoire diversity using deep sequencing normalized with unique cDNA molecular identifiers. Four age groups were formed from the donors: young (average roughly 16 years), middle-aged (roughly 38), aged (about 62) and long-lived (roughly 88). To avoid experimental bias, donors of different ages were randomly spread across the sequencing lanes. Two additional independent replicas of 1 million unique cDNA reads from the same blood draw were analyzed for two donors (one aged 18 to 29 and one aged 80 or older). Paper-wide results and their limitations: As age increased, observed TCR beta diversity per million T cells dropped in a roughly linear way, and a significant reduction was already evident by age 40. Estimates of total diversity based on one million sequenced T cells were regarded as lower bounds and as underestimates. The percentage of naive T cells measured by flow cytometry correlated strongly with observed TCR beta diversity. The CMV infection status of donors was not known, potentially confounding age-related changes in expanded clonotypes. Since profiling was done on bulk unsorted PBMCs, naive and antigen-experienced compartments could not be conclusively compared. The long-lived group showed more naive CD4+ T cells, fewer expanded clones and increased TCR diversity than the aged group, suggesting age selection.

Receptor amplification or capture employed 5' RACE. TCRdb shows the sequencer as Illumina HiSeq 2500. A second about 6 to 11 cycle PCR used a sample-barcoded 5' primer and a J-beta primer mix. A unique molecular identifier was introduced onto each TCR beta cDNA molecule by a template-switch 5' adaptor carrying 12 random nucleotides. Each sample yielded at least 3 million CDR3-containing paired-end reads. All of the RNA was converted into first-strand cDNA using the Mint cDNA synthesis kit, with a TRBC-specific oligonucleotide serving as the primer. Following uracil-DNA glycosylase treatment, a first 18-cycle PCR with universal primers M1SS and BC2_uni_R was performed on all cDNA. Turning to the authors' computational methods: For normalization, 1 million high-quality reads, each with a distinct molecular identifier, were randomly selected from each sample. Reads with shared molecular identifiers were discarded instead of being binned into consensus sequences. MiTCR, with a Q25 quality threshold and the strictest error-elimination algorithm, was used for CDR3 identification, clonotype clustering and error correction. A nonparametric unseen species model with Euler transformation was used to estimate a lower bound on total TCR beta diversity. Using fastp trimming at Q25 and MiXCR clonotype assembly, TCRdb reanalyzed the public sequencing data and kept in-frame beta chains. Each entry merges the rows of one CDR3 protein and shows their most common DNA and genes. It is TCRdb's table, rather than the study itself, that gives the V and J calls and clone size. This sample is represented by hundreds of thousands of distinct CDR3 sequences; around 21% of them were singletons. The top ten hold roughly 3.7% of the sample.

Donors were a few dozen systemically healthy Caucasian individuals from Russia aged 6 to 90 years. Approximately 9.3 milliliters of peripheral blood were collected from each donor into EDTA-treated Vacutainer tubes. Ficoll-Paque density-gradient centrifugation was used to isolate PBMCs, with at least 6.5 million per sample. Total RNA, at least 6 micrograms per sample, was extracted from PBMCs with Trizol reagent. The percentages of naive CD45RAhigh/CD27high T cells were determined by flow cytometry on a PBMC aliquot from every donor. The CDR3 measures 14 amino acids from cysteine to phenylalanine. The only DNA kept is the CDR3, 42 bases in frame from the first base. V loses 6 bases at its end and J loses 8 bases; junction bases beyond the gene matches: 7. For CDR1 and CDR2, the germline V gene lists SGHTA and FQGNSA. This clonotype was picked up a small number of times. Its antigen is currently not known. No much larger clone is present one base from it, and per-base qualities are unavailable.

The chain employs TRBV7-2 and TRBJ1-4; TRBD1 aligns with 9 central bases. The TCR was taken from a man in his 70s in good health. Sequences were obtained from blood. The sequenced DNA: TGTGCCAGCAGTCTCGGACAGGGGTACGAAAAACTGTTTTTT. It encodes CASSLGQGYEKLFF.